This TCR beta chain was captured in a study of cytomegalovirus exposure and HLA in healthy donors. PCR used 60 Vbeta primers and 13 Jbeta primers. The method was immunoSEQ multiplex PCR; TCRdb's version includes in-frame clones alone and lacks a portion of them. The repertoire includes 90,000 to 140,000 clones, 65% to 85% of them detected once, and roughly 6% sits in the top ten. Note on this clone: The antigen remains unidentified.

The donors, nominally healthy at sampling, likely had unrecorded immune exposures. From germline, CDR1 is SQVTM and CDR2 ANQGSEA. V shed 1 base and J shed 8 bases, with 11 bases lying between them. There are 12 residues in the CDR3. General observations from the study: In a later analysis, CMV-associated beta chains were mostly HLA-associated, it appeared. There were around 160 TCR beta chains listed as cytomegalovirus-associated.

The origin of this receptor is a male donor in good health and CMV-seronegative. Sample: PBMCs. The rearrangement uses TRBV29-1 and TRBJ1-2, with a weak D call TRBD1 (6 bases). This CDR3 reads CSVEGTGNGYTF. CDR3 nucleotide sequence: TGCAGCGTTGAAGGAACAGGGAACGGCTACACCTTC. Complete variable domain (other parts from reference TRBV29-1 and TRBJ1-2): SAVISQKPSRDICQRGTSLTIQCQVDSQVTMMFWYRQQPGQSLTLIATANQGSEATYESGFVIDKFPISRPNLTFSTLTVSNMSPEDSSIYLCSVEGTGNGYTFGSGTRLTVV.